This TCR beta chain appears in the sequencing data of a study of blood T cells in healthy people across ages. The V and J ends lost 6 bases and 4 bases respectively, with 8 bases between them. The CDR3 has 12 residues. Together with a sample-barcoded 5' primer, a J-beta primer mix was included in a second PCR lasting roughly 6 to 12 cycles. TCRdb processed the 5' RACE reads anew with MiXCR; each CDR3 protein has one entry. The table has hundreds of thousands of distinct CDR3 sequences, 24% seen once. These data also featured in a second study, about T cells of mothers and their children.

The source is a boy between 10 and 17 years old in good health. The genes are TRBV12-3 or TRBV12-4 and TRBJ2-3; D is unclear. Sequencing used blood. The CDR3 DNA sequence: TGTGCCAGCAGGCAACAAGCAGATACGCAGTATTTT. The encoded protein is CASRQQADTQYF.